These 30 T cell receptor beta chains originate from one sample sequenced in a study of shared clonotypes between healthy human individuals (dated by TCRdb to about 2020). Receptor amplification or capture employed the immunoSEQ multiplex PCR assay. TCRdb stores this immuneACCESS table with in-frame sequences only. Part of the clones is absent; in the studies checked, under half of the shortfall reflects unresolved V genes, and no reason is known for the rest. Counted in this sample were approximately 1,500,000 clones; under 99% of them appeared once. 0.4% to 0.45% of the sample lies in the top ten. Input material: naive CD4+ T cells sorted from blood. The sample's cell subset or site label is to be understood as: CD45RA+ positively selected. The receptor set was obtained from a man in his thirties or forties in good health.

V usage is TRBV18 and J usage is TRBJ2-5; D is perhaps TRBD1 (6 bases). Germline values: CDR1 KGHSH, CDR2 LQKENI. Trimming took 3 bases from V and 0 from J, leaving 17 bases between them. The CDR3 is 17 amino acids. The CDR3 nucleotides are TGTGCCAGCTCACCTCTCTTTCGGACAGATAACCAAGAGACCCAGTACTTC. Protein sequence: CASSPLFRTDNQETQYF.

This clone occurred once. The rearrangement joins TRBV28 to TRBJ1-1; possibly TRBD1 for D (6 bases). V dropped 8 bases and J dropped 5 bases, with 18 bases sitting between them. This CDR3 spans 14 amino acids. Germline V lookup: CDR1 MDHEN, CDR2 SYDVKM. CDR3: CASRRGPPGTEAFF. The CDR3, as DNA: TGTGCCAGCCGCCGGGGGCCTCCTGGGACTGAAGCTTTCTTT.

V is TRBV6-6 and J is TRBJ2-7; D is possibly TRBD1 (6 bases). The CDR3 spans 13 residues. Germline CDR1 reads MNHNY; CDR2 reads SVGAGI (reference sequence). The V end lost 2 bases, the J end lost 6 bases, and 11 bases lay between the germline ends. CDR3 sequence (DNA): TGTGCCAGCAGTTACCCTACAGGGTTCGAGCAGTACTTC. Amino acids: CASSYPTGFEQYF.

The genes are TRBV2 and TRBJ1-1, with D perhaps matching TRBD1 (5 bases). This CDR3 spans 15 amino acids. With 4 bases removed from V and 2 bases from J, the gap between germline ends came to 14 bases. Per germline, CDR1 SNHLY and CDR2 FYNNEI. The CDR3 bases are TGTGCCAGCAGTGTGAGGGGAAGGGTCAACACTGAAGCTTTCTTT. It specifies CASSVRGRVNTEAFF.

V is TRBV6-5 and J is TRBJ2-5; D is tentatively TRBD1 or TRBD2 (6 bases each). CDR3 size: 14 residues. The germline V gene encodes CDR1 MNHEY and CDR2 SVGAGI. Trimming stripped 7 bases from V and 5 bases from J, with 17 bases between. DNA of the CDR3: TGTGCCAGCACCCCAGATACAGGGAGGGAGACCCAGTACTTC. The encoded protein is CASTPDTGRETQYF.

V and J are TRBV5-6 and TRBJ2-7; 7 bases are a match to TRBD2. Germline V gene lookup returns CDR1 SGHDT and CDR2 YYEEEE. V lost 2 bases, J lost 6 bases, and 2 bases stayed unmatched. The CDR3 contains 12 residues. The CDR3 region is CASSLGLGEQYF. The CDR3 nucleotides are TGTGCCAGCAGCTTAGGACTAGGCGAGCAGTACTTC.

For this clone: The sample carries other DNA sequences with the same CDR3. The genes are TRBV18 and TRBJ2-7; D gene ambiguous. Germline CDR1 is KGHSH and CDR2 is LQKENI. The CDR3 is made up of 12 amino acids. Trimming shortened V by 3 bases and J by 2 bases, and 5 bases separated the two germline ends. The CDR3 DNA reads as TGTGCCAGCTCACCCGTTCCCTACGAGCAGTACTTC. This codes for CASSPVPYEQYF.

The rearrangement links TRBV10-2 to TRBJ2-7, with D tentatively TRBD2 (6 bases). V gave up 3 bases and J gave up 9 bases, with 15 bases separating them. The CDR3 has 13 residues. The germline V gene has CDR1 WSHSY and CDR2 SAAADI. CDR3 nucleotide sequence: TGCGCCAGCAGTGACGGGACTCAAAAATGGCAGTACTTC. Its protein is CASSDGTQKWQYF.

The J gene is TRBJ2-3, the V gene TRBV29-1; TRBD2 agrees at 12 bases. Trimming removed 6 bases from V and 6 bases from J; junction bases left unmatched: 7. The CDR3 has 14 residues. CDR1 and CDR2 from the germline V gene are SQVTM and ANQGSEA. The CDR3 sequence: CSVPTSGSLDTQYF. The CDR3 DNA sequence: TGCAGCGTGCCGACTAGCGGGAGTTTGGATACGCAGTATTTT.

The V gene is TRBV9, the J gene TRBJ2-5; tentatively, D is TRBD2 (6 bases). The V gene lost 0 bases and the J gene lost 5 bases, with 14 bases spanning the gap. CDR1 is SGDLS and CDR2 is YYNGEE in the germline V gene. The CDR3 is 15 amino acids. For the CDR3, the DNA is TGTGCCAGCAGCGTAGCGGGAGTCTTTCGGGAGACCCAGTACTTC. The encoded protein is CASSVAGVFRETQYF.

This chain joins TRBV6-6 and TRBJ1-4; D gene ambiguous. The CDR3 loop spans 15 amino acids. Trimming cost V 3 bases and J 0 bases, with 8 bases left between them. The germline gives CDR1 MNHNY, CDR2 SVGAGI (reference sequence). Here the CDR3 DNA reads TGTGCCAGCAGTTATAGTCCTGCAACTAATGAAAAACTGTTTTTT. Translating it yields CASSYSPATNEKLFF.

The J gene is TRBJ2-7, the V gene TRBV2, with a weak D call TRBD1 (6 bases). The CDR3 spans 15 residues. Germline-derived CDR1 and CDR2 are SNHLY and FYNNEI. V shed 4 bases and J shed 2 bases, with 15 bases lying between them. DNA of the CDR3: TGTGCCAGCAGTGGACAGGTGGCTGGCCCCTACGAGCAGTACTTC. This translates into CASSGQVAGPYEQYF.

The chain couples TRBV5-1 to TRBJ2-5; 9 bases match TRBD1. Germline CDR1 is SGHRS and CDR2 is YFSETQ. Germline trimming cut 4 bases from V and 2 bases from J; bases unmatched to any gene: 3. The CDR3 runs 14 residues. The CDR3 loop is CASSGGQGQETQYF. Written as DNA, the CDR3 is TGCGCCAGCAGCGGGGGACAGGGACAAGAGACCCAGTACTTC.

The chain combines TRBV2 with TRBJ1-2; the D gene is possibly TRBD1 (5 bases). Trimming pared 8 bases from V and 2 bases from J, leaving 15 bases between. From germline, CDR1 is SNHLY and CDR2 FYNNEI. The CDR3 is made up of 14 amino acids. CDR3 sequence reads: CASGETSGNYGYTF. In nucleotides, the CDR3 is TGTGCCAGCGGAGAAACATCAGGGAACTATGGCTACACCTTC.

The chain links TRBV19 to TRBJ2-7; D gene unclear. This CDR3 is 13 amino acids long. The germline V gene has CDR1 LNHDA and CDR2 SQIVND (reference sequence). Trimming removed 3 bases at V and 3 bases at J, with 9 bases between. The CDR3 spells CASSIQLFYEQYF. Here the CDR3 DNA reads TGTGCCAGTAGTATCCAACTATTCTACGAGCAGTACTTC.

This rearrangement joins TRBV7-9 to TRBJ2-1; TRBD2 matches at 7 bases. The CDR3 length is 13 residues. J was trimmed by 9 bases and V by 2 bases; bases with no gene match: 4. CDR1 is SEHNR and CDR2 is FQNEAQ in the germline V gene (reference sequence). CDR3 residues: CASSLSVAGEQFF. The CDR3 DNA sequence: TGTGCCAGCAGCTTATCAGTAGCGGGTGAGCAGTTCTTC.

This clone was seen once. J is TRBJ2-1 and V is TRBV11-2; 8 positions agree with TRBD2. This CDR3 is 15 amino acids long. V shed 6 bases, J shed 4 bases, and the junction held 8 bases outside the gene matches. Germline-derived CDR1 and CDR2 are SGHAT and FQNNGV. The CDR3 DNA follows: TGTGCCAGCAGGCCGGGACTAGGTCCATACAATGAGCAGTTCTTC. This encodes CASRPGLGPYNEQFF.

The rearrangement uses TRBV6-1 and TRBJ2-3, with 7 nucleotides matching TRBD1. Germline V gene lookup returns CDR1 MNHNS and CDR2 SASEGT. The CDR3 consists of 17 residues. The junction had 16 bases not matched to a gene; V was cut back by 6 bases and J by 4 bases. The CDR3 protein is CASSERPLDRVPDTQYF. The CDR3 nucleotides are TGTGCCAGCAGCGAACGGCCCCTCGACAGGGTACCAGATACGCAGTATTTT.

CDR3 protein: CSVKGETQYF. DNA of the CDR3: TGCAGTGTAAAGGGAGAGACCCAGTACTTC. The chain is built from TRBV20-1 and TRBJ2-5; D is unclear. Germline CDR1 is DFQATT and CDR2 is SNEGSKA (reference sequence). Trimming pared 7 bases from V and 4 bases from J, leaving 7 bases between. CDR3 length: 10 amino acids.

The chain uses TRBV27 and TRBJ2-3; a possible D gene is TRBD2 (6 bases). The CDR3 contains 17 residues. Trimming took off 3 bases at V and 1 base at J, with 17 bases between the two ends. CDR1 and CDR2 from the germline V gene are MNHEY and SMNVEV (reference sequence). The CDR3 region is CASSFESMASGTDTQYF. In nucleotides, the CDR3 is TGTGCCAGCAGTTTTGAAAGTATGGCTAGCGGCACAGATACGCAGTATTTT.

The chain joins TRBV15 to TRBJ2-2, with 7 bases lining up with TRBD2. The J segment lost 4 bases and the V segment lost 1 base, leaving 9 bases of the junction unmatched. CDR3 length equals 17 residues. Per the germline V gene, CDR1 is LNHNV and CDR2 is YYDKDF (reference sequence). CDR3 region: CATSRGQLARGTGELFF. CDR3 DNA sequence: TGTGCCACCAGCAGAGGACAACTAGCGAGGGGCACCGGGGAGCTGTTTTTT.

The gene calls are TRBV6-5 and TRBJ2-7, with 11 bases identical to TRBD2. The CDR3 extends over 15 amino acids. Germline V CDR1 and CDR2: MNHEY, SVGAGI. After removal of 0 bases from V and 7 bases from J, the junction contained 5 bases not matched to a gene. The CDR3 region has the DNA TGTGCCAGCAGTTACTCGACACTAGCGGGAGAAGAGCAGTACTTC. Translated: CASSYSTLAGEEQYF.

The chain joins TRBV5-1 to TRBJ1-1; D possibly corresponds to TRBD1 (6 bases). Trimming left V 4 bases short and J 4 bases short, with 14 bases between. This CDR3 spans 14 amino acids. The germline gives CDR1 SGHRS, CDR2 YFSETQ. The CDR3, as DNA: TGCGCCAGCAGCGTCGAGGGAGGGGGCACTGAAGCTTTCTTT. It translates to CASSVEGGGTEAFF.

The gene calls are TRBV15 and TRBJ2-4; TRBD1 might be the D (6 bases). Germline V lookup: CDR1 LNHNV, CDR2 YYDKDF (reference sequence). The CDR3 covers 16 residues. Trimming pared 3 bases from V and 6 bases from J, leaving 18 bases between. The CDR3 region is CATSSGTRNSLNIQYF. The CDR3 region has the DNA TGTGCCACCAGCAGTGGGACAAGAAATTCCCTAAACATTCAGTACTTC.

The rearrangement joins TRBV11-3 to TRBJ2-1; 10 bases fit TRBD1. The CDR3 sequence is 15 residues long. Germline assignment: CDR1 SGHNT and CDR2 YENEEA. V shed 0 bases and J 8 bases; nucleotides not matched to a gene: 4. CDR3 protein: CASSLDRDRGHEQFF. The CDR3 DNA follows: TGTGCCAGCAGCTTAGACCGGGACAGGGGCCATGAGCAGTTCTTC.

V gene TRBV5-5 combines with J gene TRBJ1-1, with 8 bases fitting TRBD1. CDR1 is SGHKS and CDR2 is YYEKEE in the germline V gene (reference sequence). J was trimmed by 0 bases and V by 4 bases; bases with no gene match: 8. The CDR3 sequence is 16 residues long. CDR3 residues: CASSLPPTGVNTEAFF. CDR3 in DNA: TGTGCCAGCAGCCTGCCCCCGACAGGGGTGAACACTGAAGCTTTCTTT.

The chain carries TRBV9 and TRBJ2-3; D is unresolved. The CDR3 has 16 residues. Trimming left V 1 base short and J 3 bases short, with 15 bases between. Germline-derived CDR1 and CDR2 are SGDLS and YYNGEE. As DNA, the CDR3 is TGTGCCAGCAGCGTAACAGCAGCGATAGGGACAGATACGCAGTATTTT. Protein product: CASSVTAAIGTDTQYF.

The CDR3 DNA reads as TGTGCCAGCAGCGTAGGTAATAGCGGGAGGGCCAACGGGGAGCTGTTTTTT. Translating it yields CASSVGNSGRANGELFF. The chain is built from TRBV9 and TRBJ2-2; 11 bases line up with TRBD2. The V gene's germline CDR1 is SGDLS and CDR2 YYNGEE. This CDR3 is 17 amino acids long. The J segment lost 7 bases and the V segment lost 0 bases, leaving 8 bases of the junction unmatched.

The CDR3: CASSFSDGGNTIYF. The DNA of the CDR3 is TGTGCCAGCAGTTTCTCTGACGGGGGAAACACCATATATTTT. This chain uses TRBV28 with TRBJ1-3, with D unclear. Per germline, CDR1 MDHEN and CDR2 SYDVKM. Trimming removed 3 bases from V and 4 bases from J, with 10 bases in between. The CDR3 length is 14 residues. Looking up the rest from reference TRBV28 and TRBJ1-3 gives the full variable domain: DVKVTQSSRYLVKRTGEKVFLECVQDMDHENMFWYRQDPGLGLRLIYFSYDVKMKEKGDIPEGYSVSREKKERFSLILESASTNQTSMYLCASSFSDGGNTIYFGEGSWLTVV.

The chain carries TRBV5-1 and TRBJ1-5; no reliable D call. Germline V lookup: CDR1 SGHRS, CDR2 YFSETQ. V was shortened by 5 bases and J by 2 bases, with 11 bases between the two germline ends. This CDR3 has 14 residues. The CDR3 spells CASSSEGGNQPQHF. The CDR3 DNA follows: TGCGCCAGCAGTTCAGAGGGCGGCAATCAGCCCCAGCATTTT.